The 16 T cell receptor beta chains given below trace back to one sample, sequenced in a study of blood T cell repertoires in COVID-19 (dated by TCRdb to about 2020). The library relied on the immunoSEQ multiplex PCR assay. TCRdb holds this immuneACCESS table with in-frame rearrangements only. Some clones are missing; in checked studies, unresolved V genes explain under half, and the rest has no known cause. The sample data list 230,000 or so clones, and 84% of these were observed just once. The ten top clones hold 3.4% of the sample. The source material was PBMCs or T cells enriched from blood (not recorded which). The receptors derive from a man between 50 and 59 years old who had recovered from COVID-19.

The chain has TRBV21-1 and TRBJ1-6. TRBV21-1 represents a pseudogene. This CDR3 contains 13 residues. The CDR3: CATQREGNSPLHF. Written as DNA, the CDR3 is TGTGCCACCCAAAGGGAGGGTAATTCACCCCTCCACTTT.

The chain employs TRBV7-2 and TRBJ2-7; 8 nucleotides agree with TRBD2. Per germline, CDR1 SGHTA and CDR2 FQGNSA. The CDR3 length is 18 residues. Germline trimming cut 1 base from V and 1 base from J; bases unmatched to any gene: 12. The CDR3 DNA reads TGTGCCAGCAGCTTAGAAGTTGGAGGCGGGAGGAGGTCCTACGAGCAGTACTTC. Translation gives CASSLEVGGGRRSYEQYF.

The chain employs TRBV14 and TRBJ2-5; 8 bases are shared with TRBD2. The V gene end was trimmed by 1 base and the J gene end by 2 bases; junction bases not matched to a gene: 6. The CDR3 spans 16 residues. Per germline, CDR1 SGHDN and CDR2 FVKESK. The CDR3, as DNA: TGTGCCAGCAGCCAAGGGATAGCGGGGATTCAAGAGACCCAGTACTTC. Its protein product is CASSQGIAGIQETQYF.

V is TRBV3-1 (or the pseudogene TRBV3-2) and J is TRBJ2-1; D unresolved. The germline V and J ends were trimmed by 2 bases and 4 bases, with 3 bases remaining between them. This CDR3 spans 12 amino acids. Germline V gene data show CDR1 as LGHDT and CDR2 as YNNKEL (reference sequence). The CDR3 DNA reads TGTGCCAGCAGCCAAACATACAATGAGCAGTTCTTC. This codes for CASSQTYNEQFF.

V gene TRBV7-3 combines with J gene TRBJ2-1, with 10 bases matching TRBD2. CDR1 SGHTA and CDR2 FQGTGA come from the germline V gene. This CDR3 contains 17 residues. J lost 5 bases, V lost 4 bases, and 11 bases had no gene match. CDR3 nucleotide sequence: TGTGCCAGCAGCTACCGGAGCGGGAGGGCCGTAGACAATGAGCAGTTCTTC. This encodes CASSYRSGRAVDNEQFF.

The chain joins TRBV7-9 to TRBJ2-7, with a weak D call TRBD2 (6 bases). Per germline, CDR1 SEHNR and CDR2 FQNEAQ (reference sequence). This CDR3 comprises 17 residues. The V gene lost 5 bases and the J gene lost 2 bases, with 22 bases spanning the gap. The CDR3 DNA reads as TGTGCCAGCAGCCCTGGCCAACTGGAGGGGACCACCTACGAGCAGTACTTC. Translating gives CASSPGQLEGTTYEQYF.

This clone was detected only once. As DNA, the CDR3 is TGTGCCAGCAGCCAAGATCAACTAGCGACGAAGACCCAGTACTTC. Amino acids: CASSQDQLATKTQYF. V gene TRBV3-1 (or the pseudogene TRBV3-2) combines with J gene TRBJ2-5; TRBD2 matches 7 bases. The J segment lost 6 bases and the V segment lost 0 bases, leaving 7 bases of the junction unmatched. The CDR3 is 15 amino acids. Germline CDR1 reads LGHDT; CDR2 reads YNNKEL (reference sequence).

V and J are TRBV7-3 and TRBJ1-2; perhaps TRBD1 as D (6 bases). There are 15 residues in the CDR3. Germline V lookup: CDR1 SGHTA, CDR2 FQGTGA. V was pared by 5 bases and J by 7 bases, with 20 bases between. The CDR3 coding sequence is TGTGCCAGCAGCCCGGGGAGTTCAATACAGGGTGGCTACACCTTC. Its translation is CASSPGSSIQGGYTF.

J is TRBJ1-2 and V is TRBV5-1; 7 positions match TRBD1. Per the germline V gene, CDR1 is SGHRS and CDR2 is YFSETQ. The V gene end was trimmed by 4 bases and the J gene end by 7 bases; junction bases not matched to a gene: 13. The CDR3 contains 15 residues. CDR3 nucleotides: TGCGCCAGCAGCGTCGGGGACAGAAACGAGATTGGCTACACCTTC. Translated: CASSVGDRNEIGYTF.

The chain joins TRBV7-9 to TRBJ1-2; TRBD1 aligns across 8 bases. CDR3 length equals 17 residues. The V and J ends lost 5 bases and 0 bases, in that order; junction bases with no gene match: 11. Per the germline V gene, CDR1 is SEHNR and CDR2 is FQNEAQ (reference sequence). DNA of the CDR3: TGTGCCAGCAGCCCCGGAACAGGGGGGATAGCTAACTATGGCTACACCTTC. Residues: CASSPGTGGIANYGYTF.

This clone was seen a single time. The J gene is TRBJ1-1, the V gene TRBV6-5; 8 bases are shared with TRBD1. The germline V gene encodes CDR1 MNHEY and CDR2 SVGAGI. The CDR3 is 14 amino acids. V lost 7 bases to trimming and J lost 1 base; unmatched junction nucleotides: 5. The CDR3 sequence: CASTLGTGNTEAFF. The CDR3 DNA reads TGTGCCAGCACCCTCGGGACAGGGAACACTGAAGCTTTCTTT.

The CDR3 region is CASSDGLAVTDTQYF. The CDR3 bases are TGTGCCAGCAGTGACGGGCTAGCGGTCACAGATACGCAGTATTTT. The V call is TRBV6-4, the J call TRBJ2-3; 7 nucleotides match TRBD2. CDR3 length equals 15 residues. In germline, CDR1 is MRHNA, CDR2 SNTAGT. The J segment lost 2 bases and the V segment lost 2 bases, leaving 4 bases of the junction unmatched.

The V gene is TRBV7-8, the J gene TRBJ2-1; TRBD2 matches 11 bases. CDR3 length: 15 amino acids. V lost 8 bases to trimming and J lost 6 bases; unmatched junction nucleotides: 9. Looked up from germline, CDR1 is SGHVS and CDR2 is FQNEAQ. DNA for the CDR3: TGTGCCAGCGACCCGGGACTAGCGGCCGGCAATGAGCAGTTCTTC. Translation gives CASDPGLAAGNEQFF.

The gene calls are TRBV9 and TRBJ2-1; 11 bases are shared with TRBD2. Trimming cost V 1 base and J 8 bases; bases outside gene matches: 20. Germline V gene data show CDR1 as SGDLS and CDR2 as YYNGEE. The CDR3 runs 20 residues. CDR3 bases: TGTGCCAGCAGCGTACCGAATGTATCTAGCGGGAGGACCCCACTCGATGAGCAGTTCTTC. This sequence encodes CASSVPNVSSGRTPLDEQFF.

This clone was seen once. The rearrangement joins TRBV11-1 to TRBJ1-1, with 9 bases that match TRBD1. The length of the CDR3 is 16 residues. Germline lookup yields CDR1 SGHAT and CDR2 FQDESV (reference sequence). V lost 5 bases and J lost 8; bases outside the gene matches: 15. CDR3 in DNA: TGTGCCAGCAGCCTCCAAACCGGGACAGGGTTTAGAGAAGCTTTCTTT. It is translated as CASSLQTGTGFREAFF.

CDR3 coding DNA: TGCAGTGCTAGTCCGTTTAACTATGGCTACACCTTC. As protein: CSASPFNYGYTF. The chain links TRBV20-1 to TRBJ1-2; D not resolved. Germline loops: CDR1 DFQATT, CDR2 SNEGSKA (reference sequence). The CDR3 is 12 amino acids. V lost 3 bases and J 1 base, leaving 6 bases between the germline ends.